This T cell receptor beta chain was recorded in a study of cytomegalovirus exposure and HLA in healthy donors. Overall study findings and caveats: Three chains linked to CMV were shown in vitro to be specific for CMV antigens.

V shed 5 bases, J shed 4 bases, and the junction held 14 bases outside the gene matches. The CDR3 totals 16 residues. The germline V gene encodes CDR1 SEHNR and CDR2 FQNEAQ (reference sequence). With respect to this clone: Antigen unknown.

Assay used: immunoSEQ multiplex PCR; TCRdb lists only in-frame clones, some missing. Of 85,000 to 120,000 clones in the sample, about 95% are singletons; the top ten hold roughly 0.9%. This clonotype was obtained from a woman under 30 in good health and CMV-seronegative. The sequenced material came from PBMCs. The V gene is TRBV7-9, the J gene TRBJ2-7, with 7 bases that match TRBD1. The CDR3 sequence is CASSQRQGEGIYEQYF. The CDR3 region has the DNA TGTGCCAGCAGCCAAAGACAGGGTGAAGGCATATACGAGCAGTACTTC.